The 21 T cell receptor beta chains presented below share a single source sample, sequenced in a study of CD8+ T cells in alopecia areata (dated by TCRdb to between 2018 and 2020). The treatment or condition label, as the study defines it: oral pan-JAK inhibitor, 5-10 mg twice daily. The library was prepared using the immunoSEQ multiplex PCR assay. To provide template for TCR sequencing, every sample had RNA extracted and reverse transcribed into cDNA. TCRdb carries this immuneACCESS record with in-frame sequences only. Its versions omit some clonotypes, under half of them owing to an unresolved V gene in the studies checked, with the rest unexplained. The sample table lists around 190,000 clones, about three fifths of them with a count of one. Of the sample, 1.3% falls within the top ten clones. The material was CD4+ T cells sorted from blood, obtained at week 49, from a patient treated with tofacitinib. The source of these receptors is a human donor with alopecia areata.

Only one count was recorded for this clone. The J gene is TRBJ2-7, the V gene TRBV13; the D gene is possibly TRBD2 (5 bases). The CDR3 has 15 residues. Germline V gene sequence: CDR1 PRHDT, CDR2 FYEKMQ (reference sequence). Trimming took 0 bases from V and 0 from J, leaving 9 bases between them. This CDR3 is CASSLGEGVSYEQYF. The DNA of the CDR3 is TGTGCCAGCAGCTTAGGCGAGGGAGTCTCCTACGAGCAGTACTTC.

With respect to this clone: The same CDR3 is also encoded by other DNA sequences in this sample. The V call is TRBV6-1, the J call TRBJ1-2; no clear D. CDR3 size: 13 residues. Germline V lookup: CDR1 MNHNS, CDR2 SASEGT. V gave up 3 bases and J gave up 2 bases, with 7 bases separating them. This CDR3 is CASSEAGNYGYTF. In nucleotides, the CDR3 is TGTGCCAGCAGTGAGGCTGGGAACTATGGCTACACCTTC.

The V and J genes are TRBV30 and TRBJ1-4; D might be TRBD1 (6 bases). The V end lost 3 bases, the J end lost 5 bases, and 19 bases lay between the germline ends. Looked up from germline, CDR1 is GTSNPN and CDR2 is SVGIG (reference sequence). The CDR3 runs to 16 residues. This chain's CDR3 is CAWSTIPAGANEKLFF. The CDR3 DNA sequence: TGTGCCTGGAGCACTATACCCGCGGGGGCGAATGAAAAACTGTTTTTT.

This chain uses TRBV4-3 with TRBJ1-4, with 7 bases aligning to TRBD1. J was trimmed by 7 bases and V by 3 bases; bases with no gene match: 8. This CDR3 has 15 amino acids. CDR1 and CDR2 from the germline V gene are LGHNA and YSLEER. The DNA for the CDR3 is TGCGCCAGCAGCCAGGGAGACAGGGTAATTGAAAAACTGTTTTTT. Residues: CASSQGDRVIEKLFF.

The CDR3 here is CASSVGTAKDYGYTF. In DNA form, the CDR3 reads TGTGCCAGCAGCGTAGGGACAGCCAAGGACTATGGCTACACCTTC. This chain links TRBV9 with TRBJ1-2, with D possibly TRBD1 on 6 matching bases. This CDR3 is built from 15 residues. V was pared by 0 bases and J by 3 bases, with 12 bases between. The germline CDR1 and CDR2 sequences are SGDLS and YYNGEE.

V and J are TRBV6-6 and TRBJ1-2; D might be TRBD1 (6 bases). This CDR3 spans 15 amino acids. V shed 5 bases and J shed 4 bases, with 17 bases lying between them. The germline CDR1 and CDR2 sequences are MNHNY and SVGAGI (reference sequence). The CDR3 nucleotides read TGTGCCAGCAGTGACCCGGGACAAAACTTCTATGGCTACACCTTC. This sequence encodes CASSDPGQNFYGYTF.

This rearrangement joins TRBV30 to TRBJ2-1; 8 bases match TRBD2. Germline V gives CDR1 GTSNPN, CDR2 SVGIG (reference sequence). CDR3 length: 14 residues. Unmatched junction bases numbered 4, after V lost 2 bases and J lost 4 bases. The CDR3, as DNA: TGTGCCTGGAGTTGGTCGGGGGGGTACAATGAGCAGTTCTTC. Protein sequence: CAWSWSGGYNEQFF.

This chain uses TRBV15 with TRBJ1-1; D not certain. The CDR3 has 11 residues. Germline CDR1 LNHNV, CDR2 YYDKDF (reference sequence). The V and J ends lost 5 bases and 7 bases respectively, with 8 bases between them. CDR3 residues: CATSYLGEAFF. Written as DNA, the CDR3 is TGTGCCACCAGCTACCTGGGTGAAGCTTTCTTT.

The rearrangement links TRBV19 to TRBJ1-5; TRBD1 agrees at 12 bases. The CDR3 loop spans 15 amino acids. Germline V CDR1 and CDR2: LNHDA, SQIVND (reference sequence). The J segment lost 6 bases and the V segment lost 6 bases, leaving 6 bases of the junction unmatched. The CDR3 reads CASSPGTGGGQPQHF. The CDR3, as DNA: TGTGCCAGTAGCCCCGGGACAGGGGGCGGTCAGCCCCAGCATTTT.

About this clone: The same CDR3 is also encoded by other DNA sequences in this sample. This chain uses TRBV5-1 with TRBJ1-2, with 10 positions matching TRBD1. The CDR3 loop spans 13 amino acids. With V trimmed by 4 bases and J by 6 bases, 3 bases remained unmatched. Germline lookup yields CDR1 SGHRS and CDR2 YFSETQ. The CDR3 DNA sequence: TGCGCCAGCAGCCTCGGGACAGGGGATGGCTACACCTTC. It translates to CASSLGTGDGYTF.

The chain joins TRBV15 to TRBJ2-3, with 8 bases identical to TRBD2. Trimming at V came to 3 bases and at J to 2 bases, leaving 4 bases not matched to a gene. From germline, CDR1 is LNHNV and CDR2 YYDKDF (reference sequence). This CDR3 region has 15 residues. CDR3 nucleotide sequence: TGTGCCACCAGCAGGTTAGCGGGGACCACAGATACGCAGTATTTT. Its protein product is CATSRLAGTTDTQYF.

The chain carries TRBV5-6 and TRBJ1-4; 7 positions match TRBD1. Germline V CDR1 and CDR2: SGHDT, YYEEEE. The CDR3 is 13 residues long. The V gene end was trimmed by 4 bases and the J gene end by 7 bases; junction bases not matched to a gene: 4. CDR3 DNA: TGTGCCAGCAGCCCCACAGGGGTTGAAAAACTGTTTTTT. Translating gives CASSPTGVEKLFF.

This chain links TRBV7-9 with TRBJ2-7, with D perhaps TRBD1 (5 bases). This CDR3 contains 14 residues. Germline CDR1 is SEHNR and CDR2 is FQNEAQ (reference sequence). V lost 3 bases to trimming and J lost 5 bases, with 14 bases between them. The chain's CDR3 is CASSFSYRTDEQYF. CDR3 coding DNA: TGTGCCAGCAGCTTCTCCTACAGGACCGACGAGCAGTACTTC.

The genes are TRBV7-2 and TRBJ2-3; D remains ambiguous. CDR1 is SGHTA, CDR2 FQGNSA, per germline. The V and J ends lost 4 bases and 5 bases respectively, with 7 bases between them. This CDR3 comprises 12 residues. Written as DNA, the CDR3 is TGTGCCAGCAGCTCGTTTAGAGATACGCAGTATTTT. Translating gives CASSSFRDTQYF.

The gene calls are TRBV5-6 and TRBJ1-6; TRBD1 is a possible D gene (6 bases). The CDR3 has 17 residues. CDR1 is SGHDT, CDR2 YYEEEE, per germline. V lost 4 bases and J 9 bases, leaving 23 bases between the germline ends. The CDR3 nucleotides read TGTGCCAGCAGCCTCTGGGCCATGCGGCAGGGGACTTCACCCCTCCACTTT. It specifies CASSLWAMRQGTSPLHF. The full variable domain, rest sourced from reference TRBV5-6 and TRBJ1-6, is DAGVTQSPTHLIKTRGQQVTLRCSPKSGHDTVSWYQQALGQGPQFIFQYYEEEERQRGNFPDRFSGHQFPNYSSELNVNALLLGDSALYLCASSLWAMRQGTSPLHFGNGTRLTVT.

This clone was recorded at least ten times. This chain links TRBV7-2 with TRBJ1-6; D not resolved. CDR3 length: 12 amino acids. Germline V gives CDR1 SGHTA, CDR2 FQGNSA. Deletions cut 5 bases from V and 9 bases from J, with 8 bases between. The chain's CDR3 is CASSRPVSPLHF. The CDR3 nucleotides are TGTGCCAGCAGCCGGCCCGTTTCACCCCTCCACTTT.

In this sample, this clone turned up once. V usage is TRBV6-5 and J usage is TRBJ1-2, with D perhaps matching TRBD1 (5 bases). The CDR3 extends over 14 amino acids. The ends were cut back, 4 bases at V and 3 bases at J, with 12 bases in the middle. Germline V gene lookup returns CDR1 MNHEY and CDR2 SVGAGI. Written as DNA, the CDR3 is TGTGCCAGCAGTTGGGGGAGGTTTGACTATGGCTACACCTTC. This encodes CASSWGRFDYGYTF.

This clone has only one observation. V gene TRBV7-2 combines with J gene TRBJ2-5; no reliable D call. CDR3 size: 14 residues. The germline gives CDR1 SGHTA, CDR2 FQGNSA. Between the trimmed V and J ends, which lost 1 base and 2 bases, there was a span of 8 bases. As DNA, the CDR3 is TGTGCCAGCAGCTTAGAGAGTAGACAAGAGACCCAGTACTTC. Translated: CASSLESRQETQYF.

This clone was seen a few times. Other DNA sequences in the same sample also yield this CDR3. The gene calls are TRBV10-3 and TRBJ1-4; no firm D call. This CDR3 contains 13 residues. Germline V gene lookup returns CDR1 ENHRY and CDR2 SYGVKD. Trimming cost V 2 bases and J 5 bases, with 6 bases left between them. The CDR3 is CAISEGSNEKLFF. The CDR3 nucleotides are TGTGCCATCAGTGAGGGGTCAAATGAAAAACTGTTTTTT.

This clone was seen a few times. The rearrangement links TRBV19 to TRBJ2-2, with 8 bases matching TRBD2. The V gene end was trimmed by 11 bases and the J gene end by 0 bases; junction bases not matched to a gene: 2. This CDR3 is 13 amino acids long. The germline CDR1 and CDR2 sequences are LNHDA and SQIVND (reference sequence). CDR3 sequence (DNA): TGTGCCGGGGGACTAGCGAACACCGGGGAGCTGTTTTTT. Its translation is CAGGLANTGELFF.

The genes are TRBV11-2 and TRBJ2-5; D perhaps matches TRBD2 (6 bases). Germline V gene data show CDR1 as SGHAT and CDR2 as FQNNGV. V shed 5 bases and J shed 2 bases, with 9 bases lying between them. The CDR3 runs to 13 residues. The CDR3 nucleotides read TGTGCCAGCAGCCCGGGGGTTCAAGAGACCCAGTACTTC. Its protein is CASSPGVQETQYF. Full variable domain (missing parts from reference TRBV11-2 and TRBJ2-5): EAGVAQSPRYKIIEKRQSVAFWCNPISGHATLYWYQQILGQGPKLLIQFQNNGVVDDSQLPKDRFSAERLKGVDSTLKIQPAKLEDSAVYLCASSPGVQETQYFGPGTRLLVL.